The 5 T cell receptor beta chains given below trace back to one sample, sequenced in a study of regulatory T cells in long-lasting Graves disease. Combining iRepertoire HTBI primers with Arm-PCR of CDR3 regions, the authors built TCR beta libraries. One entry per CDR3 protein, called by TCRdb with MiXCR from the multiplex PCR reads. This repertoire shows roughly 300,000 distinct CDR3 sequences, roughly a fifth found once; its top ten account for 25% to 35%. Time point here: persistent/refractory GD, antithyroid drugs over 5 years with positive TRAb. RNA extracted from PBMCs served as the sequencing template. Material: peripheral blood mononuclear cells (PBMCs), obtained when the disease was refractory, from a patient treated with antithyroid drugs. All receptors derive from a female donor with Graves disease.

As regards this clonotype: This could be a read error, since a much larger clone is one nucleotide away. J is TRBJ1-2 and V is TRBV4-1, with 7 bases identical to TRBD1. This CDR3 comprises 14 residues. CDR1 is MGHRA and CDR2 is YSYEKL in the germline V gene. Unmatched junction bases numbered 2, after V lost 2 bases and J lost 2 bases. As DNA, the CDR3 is TGCGCCAGCAGCCAAACACAGGGGAACTATGGCTACACCTTC. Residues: CASSQTQGNYGYTF.

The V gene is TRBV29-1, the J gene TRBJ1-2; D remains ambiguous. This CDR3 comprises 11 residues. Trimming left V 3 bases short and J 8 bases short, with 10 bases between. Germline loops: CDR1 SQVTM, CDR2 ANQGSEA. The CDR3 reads CSVDWINGYTF. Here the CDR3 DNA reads TGCAGCGTTGACTGGATAAACGGCTACACCTTC.

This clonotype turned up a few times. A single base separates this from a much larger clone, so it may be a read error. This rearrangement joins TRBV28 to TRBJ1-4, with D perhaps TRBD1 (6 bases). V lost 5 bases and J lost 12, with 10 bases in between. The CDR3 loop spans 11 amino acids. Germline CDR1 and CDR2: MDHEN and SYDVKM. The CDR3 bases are TGTGCCAGCAGTAACCGACAGGAACTGTTTTTT. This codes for CASSNRQELFF.

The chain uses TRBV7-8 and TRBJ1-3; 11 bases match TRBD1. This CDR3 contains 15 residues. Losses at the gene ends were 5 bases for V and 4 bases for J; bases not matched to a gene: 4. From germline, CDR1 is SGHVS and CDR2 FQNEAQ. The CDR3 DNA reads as TGTGCCAGCAGCCGGACAGGGGGCGAAGGAAACACCATATATTTT. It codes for CASSRTGGEGNTIYF. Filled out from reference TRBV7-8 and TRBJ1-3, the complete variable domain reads GAGVSQSPRYKVAKRGQDVALRCDPISGHVSLFWYQQALGQGPEFLTYFQNEAQLDKSGLPSDRFFAERPEGSVSTLKIQRTQQEDSAVYLCASSRTGGEGNTIYFGEGSWLTVV.

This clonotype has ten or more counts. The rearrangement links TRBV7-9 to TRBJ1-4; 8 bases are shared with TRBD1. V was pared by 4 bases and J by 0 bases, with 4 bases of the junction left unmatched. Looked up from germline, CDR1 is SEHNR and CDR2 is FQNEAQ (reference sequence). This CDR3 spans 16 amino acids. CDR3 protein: CASSSTGGSTNEKLFF. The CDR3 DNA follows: TGTGCCAGCAGCTCCACAGGGGGTTCAACTAATGAAAAACTGTTTTTT.